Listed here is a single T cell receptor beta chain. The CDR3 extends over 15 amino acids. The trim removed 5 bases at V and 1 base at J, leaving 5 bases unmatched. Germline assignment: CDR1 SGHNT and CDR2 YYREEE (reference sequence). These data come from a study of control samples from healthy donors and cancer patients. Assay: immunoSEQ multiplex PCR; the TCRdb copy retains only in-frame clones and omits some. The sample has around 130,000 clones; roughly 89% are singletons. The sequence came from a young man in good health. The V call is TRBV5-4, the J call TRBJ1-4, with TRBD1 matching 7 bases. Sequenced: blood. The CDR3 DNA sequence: TGTGCCAGCAGAGGGGCAGGGGGAACTAATGAAAAACTGTTTTTT. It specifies CASRGAGGTNEKLFF. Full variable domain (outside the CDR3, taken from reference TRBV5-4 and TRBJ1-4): ETGVTQSPTHLIKTRGQQVTLRCSSQSGHNTVSWYQQALGQGPQFIFQYYREEENGRGNFPPRFSGLQFPNYSSELNVNALELDDSALYLCASRGAGGTNEKLFFGSGTQLSVL.